This T cell receptor (beta chain) was identified during a study of tumor-infiltrating lymphocytes in localized non-small cell lung cancer. Whole-study context: Several tumor histologies, both smoking statuses, and some post-neoadjuvant chemotherapy samples were included. Resected tumor was paired with non-adjacent uninvolved lung from the same patient. Study-wide results and caveats: Different pieces of the same tissue were used for each assay. Compared with uninvolved lung, tumors showed higher T cell infiltration by TCRbeta sequencing.

Sequencing was performed with immunoSEQ multiplex PCR; in TCRdb, only in-frame clones are kept and a portion is missing. The sample has about 9,200 clones, 65% to 85% seen once. The length of the CDR3 is 15 residues. Losses at the gene ends were 4 bases for V and 5 bases for J; bases not matched to a gene: 7. Germline V gene sequence: CDR1 SGHDN, CDR2 FVKESK. In the case of this clone: Its antigen is currently unknown.

The sample consisted of uninvolved lung tissue not adjacent to the tumor. The receptor was isolated from a human donor with non-small cell lung cancer. The chain couples TRBV14 to TRBJ1-4; 7 bases match TRBD1. This CDR3 reads CASSPRTGVNEKLFF. CDR3 in DNA: TGTGCCAGCAGCCCCCGGACAGGAGTAAATGAAAAACTGTTTTTT. The full variable domain, rest sourced from reference TRBV14 and TRBJ1-4, is EAGVTQFPSHSVIEKGQTVTLRCDPISGHDNLYWYRRVMGKEIKFLLHFVKESKQDESGMPNNRFLAERTGGTYSTLKVQPAELEDSGVYFCASSPRTGVNEKLFFGSGTQLSVL.